This record concerns one T cell receptor (beta chain) sequence. What it recognizes is unknown. The data stem from a study of T-cell reconstitution after alpha-beta-depleted transplantation in children. Points from the study as a whole: Expanded graft clones, several hundred of them, were reportedly the source of alpha-beta T cells about two months after transplant. A year had passed since transplant, and T-cell counts and diversity by then came mostly from newly produced T cells.

Molecular barcoding with unique molecular identifiers was used for the TCRbeta library. TCRdb fed the PCR reads into MiXCR, producing one record per CDR3 protein. Of roughly 670,000 distinct CDR3 sequences in the sample, approximately 14% are singletons; the top ten hold 0.79%. This TCR was recovered from a girl aged 2 to 9 with congenital amegakaryocytic thrombocytopenia, due to receive a stem cell transplant. The sample consisted of PBMCs, taken before TCRalphabeta/CD19-depleted stem cell transplant.

DNA for the CDR3: TGTGCCATCAGCGGACTAGCGGGAGTAAACTCCTACGAGCAGTACTTC. Translated, it gives CAISGLAGVNSYEQYF. This chain connects TRBV10-3 to TRBJ2-7; 13 bases match TRBD2. Trimming cost V 6 bases and J 0 bases; bases outside gene matches: 5. The CDR3 has 16 residues. Germline assignment: CDR1 ENHRY and CDR2 SYGVKD.